This is a list of T cell receptor beta chains from one sample in a study of T cell responses to AZD1222 COVID-19 vaccine. Measured with immunoSEQ multiplex PCR; TCRdb has only the in-frame clones, and not every one. The sample carries fewer than 200,000 clones, approximately 90% recorded once. This specimen consisted of peripheral blood, obtained 28 days after the second AZD1222 dose. The receptors were sampled from an adult who received the AZD1222 COVID-19 vaccine. Both conserved end residues are part of each CDR3. Fields, in order: D gene, V gene, clone size, J gene, CDR3 DNA, CDR3 protein. D genes are given only for firm matches. Only some rows state a clone size, as once, few, many or a class for expanded clones.

TRBD1,TRBV13,-,TRBJ2-3,TGTGCCAGCAGCGGGGGACAGGGTACAGATACGCAGTATTTT,CASSGGQGTDTQYF
-,TRBV6-5,-,TRBJ2-3,TGTGCCAGCACTCCCAGAGGGCGGATCACAGATACGCAGTATTTT,CASTPRGRITDTQYF
TRBD1,TRBV5-4,-,TRBJ1-2,TGTGCCAGCACCTGGACAGGGGGATATGGCTACACCTTC,CASTWTGGYGYTF
TRBD2,TRBV14,-,TRBJ2-3,TGTGCCAGCAGCCAAGATTGGGCTAGCGGGATGGGTGATACGCAGTATTTT,CASSQDWASGMGDTQYF
TRBD1,TRBV5-1,-,TRBJ1-1,TGCGCCAGCAGCTCCGGACAGGGATTCACTGAAGCTTTCTTT,CASSSGQGFTEAFF
TRBD1,TRBV5-1,-,TRBJ1-2,TGCGCCAGCAGCTTGGCCGTAGCGGACAGGGGTTATGGCTACACCTTC,CASSLAVADRGYGYTF
-,TRBV18,-,TRBJ1-4,TGTGCCAGCTCCCCCCCCGGGGGCGGTCGTGAAAAACTGTTTTTT,CASSPPGGGREKLFF
-,TRBV6-1,-,TRBJ1-1,TGTGCCAGCAGTGAAAGACAGGACCTTGAAGCTTTCTTT,CASSERQDLEAFF
-,TRBV11-2,-,TRBJ1-5,TGTGCCAGCAGCCCCGAAAGAGGCCTTCCCAAAGGGGATCAGCCCCAGCATTTT,CASSPERGLPKGDQPQHF
-,TRBV19,few,TRBJ1-4,TGTGCCAGTGCAGATACAACTAATGAAAAACTGTTTTTT,CASADTTNEKLFF
-,TRBV6-5,-,TRBJ2-7,TGTGCCAGCAGTTATATTTTTGCCGGGGGATCCTACGAGCAGTACTTC,CASSYIFAGGSYEQYF
-,TRBV27,-,TRBJ2-7,TGTGCCAGCAGCCGGAACCAGGAGCAGTACTTC,CASSRNQEQYF
-,TRBV9,-,TRBJ1-3,TGTGCCAGCAGCGTTCAGGGCTCTGGAAACACCATATATTTT,CASSVQGSGNTIYF
-,TRBV6-2/TRBV6-3,once,TRBJ1-5,TGTGCCAGCAGTTATAGTCTCAAGCCCCAGCATTTT,CASSYSLKPQHF
-,TRBV2,-,TRBJ2-2,TGTGCCAGCAGGGCAGGGCCCGGGGAGCTGTTTTTT,CASRAGPGELFF
-,TRBV19,-,TRBJ2-7,TGTGCCAGTAGTACCCGGGGGCTCTCCTACGAGCAGTACTTC,CASSTRGLSYEQYF
-,TRBV6-1,once,TRBJ1-6,TGTGCCAGCAGTGAAAGGCAGGGGACACCCCTCCACTTT,CASSERQGTPLHF
-,TRBV29-1,few,TRBJ2-7,TGCAGCGTTGAGTACCGCTACGAGCAGTACTTC,CSVEYRYEQYF
-,TRBV21-1,-,TRBJ1-2,TGTGCCAGCAGCAAAAGGGACTATGGCTACACCTTC,CASSKRDYGYTF
-,TRBV20-1,-,TRBJ2-7,TGCAGTGCTAGTCGGATGGTTGGCCCCTACGAGCAGTACTTC,CSASRMVGPYEQYF
-,TRBV15,once,TRBJ1-4,TGTGCCACCAGCAGAGGTGAGGGAGAAAAACTGTTTTTT,CATSRGEGEKLFF
-,TRBV9,-,TRBJ1-2,TGTGCCAGCAGCGCCATTCAGGGTAACTATGGCTACACCTTC,CASSAIQGNYGYTF
-,TRBV9,-,TRBJ1-1,TGTGCCAGTTTATGGGGACACACTGAAGCTTTCTTT,CASLWGHTEAFF
TRBD2,TRBV19,once,TRBJ2-7,TGTGCCGCTAGCGGGAGTCCGAACTACGAGCAGTACTTC,CAASGSPNYEQYF